Reported below is one T cell receptor (beta chain). Its antigen is not identified. This sample is part of a study of T cells after yellow fever vaccination. Study-wide points: There was a possibility that FACS-sorted repertoires contained abundant clonotypes contaminating from the bulk population. Some clonotypes were seen in both the CD4 and the CD8 compartments. These made up a small share and likely arose from convergent recombination.

V was trimmed by 7 bases and J by 5 bases, leaving 13 bases between them. This CDR3 comprises 13 residues. Germline-derived CDR1 and CDR2 are ENHRY and SYGVKD. In TCRdb, the 5' RACE reads were re-called with MiXCR into one record per CDR3 protein. The sample shows about 310,000 distinct CDR3 sequences, roughly 3.5% of them seen only once. This TCR came from a man aged 18 to 30 who received the YFV17D yellow fever vaccine. Sequenced material: PBMCs, taken on the day of the yellow fever booster vaccination. The chain is built from TRBV10-3 and TRBJ2-3, with D unclear. Written as DNA, the CDR3 is TGTGCCATCAAGGGCACCCAAGGAGATACGCAGTATTTT. Protein: CAIKGTQGDTQYF.